This note documents a single TCR beta chain sequence. The sample originates from a study of blood T cell repertoires in COVID-19. For the study at large: Samples taken during acute and convalescent COVID-19 were collected in the United States, Italy and Spain. Sources were T cells, B-cell-depleted T cells, or PBMCs; the material itself was cDNA or gDNA.

The CDR3 consists of 16 residues. Seattle participants joined during active infection and were tracked over time. Original methodology: Counts of nucleated cells, estimated from reference gene primer amplification, were obtained. Sequenced by immunoSEQ multiplex PCR; TCRdb stores in-frame clones only, minus some. V, J and clone size derive from that table, while D and trimming were established from the DNA sequence. Among under 100,000 clones listed, around 90% were seen once. Material: peripheral blood. The rearrangement links TRBV21-1 to TRBJ2-1; the D call TRBD2 from the table was never checked on the DNA. TRBV21-1 is labeled a pseudogene. The clonotype originates from a man in his 60s with COVID-19, enrolled during active disease. The CDR3 sequence is CASSKRKAGVCNEQFF. The CDR3, as DNA: TGTGCCAGCAGCAAAAGGAAAGCGGGAGTCTGTAATGAGCAGTTCTTC.